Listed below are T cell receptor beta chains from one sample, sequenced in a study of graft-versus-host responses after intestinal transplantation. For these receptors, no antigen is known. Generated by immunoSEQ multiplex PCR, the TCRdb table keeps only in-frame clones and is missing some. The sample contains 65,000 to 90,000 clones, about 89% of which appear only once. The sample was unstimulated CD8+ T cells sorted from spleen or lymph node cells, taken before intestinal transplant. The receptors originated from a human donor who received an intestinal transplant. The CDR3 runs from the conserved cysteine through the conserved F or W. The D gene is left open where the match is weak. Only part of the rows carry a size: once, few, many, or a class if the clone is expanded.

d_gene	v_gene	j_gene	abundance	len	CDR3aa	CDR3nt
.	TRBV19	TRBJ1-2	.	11	CASSIGLIYTF	TGTGCCAGTAGTATAGGGCTCATCTACACCTTC
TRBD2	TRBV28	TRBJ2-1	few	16	CASSGGGLAGYNEQFF	TGTGCCAGCAGTGGGGGGGGACTAGCGGGGTACAATGAGCAGTTCTTC
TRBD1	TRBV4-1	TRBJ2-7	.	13	CASSPDRGYEQYF	TGCGCCAGCAGCCCGGACAGGGGCTACGAGCAGTACTTC
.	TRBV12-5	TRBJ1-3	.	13	CASGLTGGSPVDF	TGTGCTAGTGGTTTGACCGGGGGATCCCCCGTGGATTTT
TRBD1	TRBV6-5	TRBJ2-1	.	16	CASSYSNRGEYNEQFF	TGTGCCAGCAGTTACTCGAACAGGGGGGAGTACAATGAGCAGTTCTTC
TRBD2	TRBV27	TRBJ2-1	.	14	CASSVSGNYNEQFF	TGTGCCAGCAGTGTTAGCGGGAACTACAATGAGCAGTTCTTC
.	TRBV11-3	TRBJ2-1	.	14	CASSLRGYGSEQFF	TGTGCCAGCAGCTTACGGGGTTACGGGAGTGAGCAGTTCTTC
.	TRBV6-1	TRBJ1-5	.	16	CASSVHEGGGNQPQHF	TGTGCCAGCAGTGTTCATGAAGGGGGAGGCAATCAGCCCCAGCATTTT
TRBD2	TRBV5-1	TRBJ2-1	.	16	CASSFLQREDRNEQFF	TGCGCCAGCAGCTTCCTGCAGCGGGAGGATAGGAATGAGCAGTTCTTC
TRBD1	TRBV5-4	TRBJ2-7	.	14	CASSFRGSTYEQYF	TGTGCCAGCAGCTTCAGGGGGTCTACCTACGAGCAGTACTTC
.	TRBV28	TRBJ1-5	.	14	CASQAGGRNQPQHF	TGTGCCAGCCAGGCGGGGGGGCGCAATCAGCCCCAGCATTTT
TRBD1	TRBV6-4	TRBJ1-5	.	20	CASPTSVREGTAHSNQPQHF	TGTGCCAGCCCGACTTCGGTGCGAGAAGGGACAGCCCATAGCAATCAGCCCCAGCATTTT
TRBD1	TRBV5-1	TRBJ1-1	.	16	CASSLSGQGGNTEAFF	TGCGCCAGCAGCTTGTCGGGACAGGGGGGGAACACTGAAGCTTTCTTT
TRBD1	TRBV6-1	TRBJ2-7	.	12	CASSHRGSEQYF	TGTGCCAGCAGTCACAGGGGTTCCGAGCAGTACTTC
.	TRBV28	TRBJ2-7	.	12	CASGEAAYEQYF	TGTGCCAGCGGAGAGGCCGCCTACGAGCAGTACTTC
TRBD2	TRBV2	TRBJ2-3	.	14	CASRLAGEQVTQYF	TGTGCCAGCAGACTAGCGGGAGAGCAGGTCACGCAGTATTTT
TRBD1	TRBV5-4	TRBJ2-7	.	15	CASSAGTGPSYEQYF	TGTGCCAGCAGCGCCGGGACAGGGCCGTCCTACGAGCAGTACTTC
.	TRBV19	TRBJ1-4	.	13	CATPSQTNEKLFF	TGTGCCACCCCCTCCCAGACTAATGAAAAACTGTTTTTT
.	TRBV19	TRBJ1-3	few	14	CASSPWSSGNTIYF	TGTGCCAGTAGTCCCTGGAGCTCTGGAAACACCATATATTTT
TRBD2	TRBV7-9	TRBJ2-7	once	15	CASSDTSGTPYEQYF	TGTGCCAGCAGCGATACTAGCGGAACCCCATACGAGCAGTACTTC
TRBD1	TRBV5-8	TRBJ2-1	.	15	CASSLQGATYNEQFF	TGTGCCAGCAGCCTACAGGGGGCTACCTACAATGAGCAGTTCTTC
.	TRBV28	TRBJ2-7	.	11	CASTRYYEQYF	TGTGCCAGCACTCGCTACTACGAGCAGTACTTC
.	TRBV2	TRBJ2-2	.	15	CASIPIFADTGELFF	TGTGCCAGCATCCCCATCTTCGCGGACACCGGGGAGCTGTTTTTT
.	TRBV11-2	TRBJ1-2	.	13	CASSLNGNYGYTF	TGTGCCAGCAGCTTAAACGGGAACTATGGCTACACCTTC
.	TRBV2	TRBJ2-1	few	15	CASREPNPEINEQFF	TGTGCCAGCAGAGAACCGAACCCTGAGATAAATGAGCAGTTCTTC
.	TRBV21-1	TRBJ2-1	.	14	CASSKGGGSNEQFF	TGTGCCAGCAGCAAAGGTGGCGGGAGCAATGAGCAGTTCTTC
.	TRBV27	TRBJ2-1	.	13	CASSLGRGYEQFF	TGTGCCAGCAGTTTAGGTCGAGGGTACGAGCAGTTCTTC
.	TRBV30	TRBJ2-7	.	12	CAGETGRYEQYF	TGTGCCGGGGAAACAGGGAGATACGAGCAGTACTTC
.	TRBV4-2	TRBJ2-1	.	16	CASSQDGFSGHNEQFF	TGTGCCAGCAGCCAAGACGGCTTTAGCGGCCACAATGAGCAGTTCTTC
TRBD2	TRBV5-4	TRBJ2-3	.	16	CASSDIAGGLTDTQYF	TGTGCCAGCAGCGATATAGCGGGGGGGCTTACAGATACGCAGTATTTT
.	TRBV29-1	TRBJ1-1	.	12	CSAVVGHTEAFF	TGCAGCGCTGTGGTCGGTCACACTGAAGCTTTCTTT
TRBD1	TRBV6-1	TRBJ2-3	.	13	CAAKTGVTDTQYF	TGTGCCGCGAAAACAGGGGTAACAGATACGCAGTATTTT
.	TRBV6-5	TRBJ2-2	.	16	CASSYPGKTNTGELFF	TGTGCCAGCAGTTACCCCGGGAAAACGAACACCGGGGAGCTGTTTTTT
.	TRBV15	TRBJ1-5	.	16	CATSRTTERSNQPQHF	TGTGCCACCAGCAGGACGACAGAACGTAGCAATCAGCCCCAGCATTTT
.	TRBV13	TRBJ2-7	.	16	CASSLGAGVTGYEQYF	TGTGCCAGCAGCTTAGGGGCGGGAGTGACAGGCTACGAGCAGTACTTC
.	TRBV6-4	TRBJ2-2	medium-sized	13	CASSDSSTGELFF	TGTGCCAGCAGTGACTCTAGCACCGGGGAGCTGTTTTTT
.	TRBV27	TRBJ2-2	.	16	CASSLYVTRGTGELFF	TGTGCCAGCAGCCTCTATGTGACTAGAGGTACCGGGGAGCTGTTTTTT
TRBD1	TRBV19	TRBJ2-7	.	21	CASSPSPWGQGAYPHTYEQYF	TGTGCCAGTAGCCCCTCCCCCTGGGGACAGGGGGCTTACCCTCATACCTACGAGCAGTACTTC
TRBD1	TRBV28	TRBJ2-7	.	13	CATGTGWNYEQYF	TGTGCGACTGGGACAGGGTGGAACTACGAGCAGTACTTC
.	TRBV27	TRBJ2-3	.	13	CASSFGSTDTQYF	TGTGCCAGCAGTTTCGGGAGCACAGATACGCAGTATTTT
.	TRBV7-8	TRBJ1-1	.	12	CASSLVLGRAFF	TGTGCCAGCAGCTTAGTTTTGGGGAGAGCTTTCTTT
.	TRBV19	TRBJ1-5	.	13	CASLQGATQPQHF	TGTGCCAGCCTACAGGGCGCCACGCAGCCCCAGCATTTT
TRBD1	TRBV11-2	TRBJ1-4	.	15	CASSSPTGPPEKLFF	TGTGCCAGCAGCTCGCCGACAGGGCCCCCTGAAAAACTGTTTTTT